Below are 4 T cell receptor beta chains sequenced from a single sample in a study of T cells after yellow fever vaccination. MiXCR, applied by TCRdb to the 5' RACE reads, yields one record per CDR3 protein. The sample yields some 300,000 distinct CDR3 sequences, under 9% seen once. The sample consisted of CD4+ T cells sorted from PBMCs, taken 5 days after the yellow fever booster vaccination. These receptors were collected from a man between 18 and 29 years old who received the YFV17D yellow fever vaccine.

The chain uses TRBV5-1 and TRBJ1-2; 10 bases fit TRBD1. This CDR3 contains 14 residues. V gave up 2 bases and J gave up 13 bases; unmatched junction bases: 11. In germline, CDR1 is SGHRS, CDR2 YFSETQ. The CDR3, as DNA: TGCGCCAGCAGCTTCACCGGGACAGGGGTGATGGGCACCTTC. It is translated as CASSFTGTGVMGTF.

V gene TRBV24-1 combines with J gene TRBJ2-2; D not resolved. Germline values: CDR1 KGHDR, CDR2 SFDVKD. This CDR3 comprises 16 residues. Trimming cost V 3 bases and J 0 bases, with 10 bases left between them. CDR3 nucleotide sequence: TGTGCCACCAGTGATCGACAAGCCACGAACACCGGGGAGCTGTTTTTT. This translates into CATSDRQATNTGELFF.

This clonotype was counted ten times or more. The chain combines TRBV10-2 with TRBJ2-4; a weak D match, TRBD2 (6 bases). Trimming left V 0 bases short and J 0 bases short, with 12 bases between. Germline CDR1 is WSHSY and CDR2 is SAAADI. CDR3 length: 17 amino acids. The CDR3 is CASSESRRGLAKNIQYF. The CDR3 nucleotides read TGCGCCAGCAGTGAGTCTAGGAGGGGACTAGCCAAAAACATTCAGTACTTC.

The chain is built from TRBV7-2 and TRBJ1-4; D remains ambiguous. Germline CDR1 and CDR2: SGHTA and FQGNSA. The V and J ends lost 2 bases and 3 bases respectively, with 13 bases between them. CDR3 size: 16 residues. CDR3 sequence: CASSLISGRPNEKLFF. The DNA for the CDR3 is TGTGCCAGCAGCTTAATCTCTGGCAGGCCTAATGAAAAACTGTTTTTT.